Following are 24 T cell receptor beta chains from one sample sequenced in a study of Ad26.COV2.S vaccination and SARS-CoV-2 variants. Measured with immunoSEQ multiplex PCR; TCRdb has only the in-frame clones, and not every one. The repertoire includes over 110,000 clones, roughly 85% of them detected once, and 5% sits in the top ten. The sequencing here drew on peripheral blood, taken after recovery from COVID-19. The receptors here all came from a human donor who had recovered from COVID-19.

This rearrangement joins TRBV19 to TRBJ2-7, with D uncertain. The length of the CDR3 is 14 residues. Germline V gene data show CDR1 as LNHDA and CDR2 as SQIVND (reference sequence). With 1 base removed from V and 0 bases from J, the gap between germline ends came to 7 bases. CDR3 residues: CASSIGADSYEQYF. The CDR3 DNA reads as TGTGCCAGTAGTATAGGAGCCGACTCCTACGAGCAGTACTTC.

On this clone: Compared with germline, one end of the junction differs, possibly owing to a read error. The chain is built from TRBV7-7 and TRBJ2-1; 11 nucleotides align to TRBD2. Per germline, CDR1 SSHAT and CDR2 FNYEAQ (reference sequence). The CDR3 has 21 residues. Written as DNA, the CDR3 is TGTGCTAGCAGCTTAGGCGGATGGAATAGCGGGGGGGGTCGCACCTACAATGAGCAGTTCTTC. Translation gives CASSLGGWNSGGGRTYNEQFF.

The J gene is TRBJ1-5, the V gene TRBV28; D is perhaps TRBD1 (5 bases). V was cut by 6 bases and J by 4 bases, with 13 bases left in between. The CDR3 covers 14 residues. The germline V gene has CDR1 MDHEN and CDR2 SYDVKM. Written as DNA, the CDR3 is TGTGCCAGCAGAAGCGGGACGGCGAATCAGCCCCAGCATTTT. Amino acid sequence: CASRSGTANQPQHF.

The chain couples TRBV6-5 to TRBJ1-1; D ambiguous. V lost 7 bases and J 3 bases, leaving 12 bases between the germline ends. The CDR3 is 13 amino acids. Germline V CDR1 and CDR2: MNHEY, SVGAGI. CDR3 loop: CASKIERDTEAFF. The CDR3 DNA is TGTGCCAGCAAGATAGAACGCGACACTGAAGCTTTCTTT.

This sequence joins TRBV4-3 and TRBJ2-1; D is possibly TRBD1 or TRBD2 (7 bases each). The CDR3 loop spans 17 amino acids. Germline V gene sequence: CDR1 LGHNA, CDR2 YSLEER. The V end was cut by 0 bases, the J end by 4 bases, with 16 bases between. The CDR3 nucleotides read TGCGCCAGCAGCCAAGATTACGCAGGGGGGGAGTACAATGAGCAGTTCTTC. It encodes CASSQDYAGGEYNEQFF.

The CDR3 is CASSLDGGVTQETQYF. Written as DNA, the CDR3 is TGTGCCAGCAGCTTAGATGGGGGGGTAACCCAAGAGACCCAGTACTTC. V usage is TRBV7-2 and J usage is TRBJ2-5; 7 positions agree with TRBD2. This CDR3 comprises 16 residues. CDR1 and CDR2 (germline): SGHTA, FQGNSA. V lost 1 base to trimming and J lost 1 base; unmatched junction nucleotides: 6.

This chain connects TRBV3-1 (or the pseudogene TRBV3-2) to TRBJ1-6, with D possibly TRBD1 on 5 matching bases. V was shortened by 4 bases and J by 0 bases, with 19 bases between the two germline ends. This CDR3 spans 19 amino acids. Germline values: CDR1 LGHDT, CDR2 YNNKEL (reference sequence). The CDR3 reads CASSPQSGPGHSYNSPLHF. The CDR3 DNA follows: TGTGCCAGCAGCCCCCAAAGTGGACCGGGGCACTCCTATAATTCACCCCTCCACTTT.

The V call is TRBV6-5, the J call TRBJ1-1; 10 bases agree with TRBD1. CDR3 length: 15 amino acids. Germline V lookup: CDR1 MNHEY, CDR2 SVGAGI. V was clipped by 0 bases and J by 10 bases; unmatched bases: 8. CDR3 bases: TGTGCCAGCAGTTACTCAGCCTCCGGGACAGGGGTAGCTTTCTTT. The encoded protein is CASSYSASGTGVAFF.

This clone appeared a single time. Within the sample, other DNA sequences also encode this same CDR3. J is TRBJ2-5 and V is TRBV5-4; TRBD2 agrees at 9 bases. The germline CDR1 and CDR2 sequences are SGHNT and YYREEE (reference sequence). V lost 0 bases and J lost 5; bases outside the gene matches: 5. This CDR3 has 15 amino acids. CDR3 region: CASSLGRGGPETQYF. CDR3 sequence (DNA): TGTGCCAGCAGCTTGGGGCGGGGGGGGCCTGAGACCCAGTACTTC.

The genes are TRBV2 and TRBJ1-6; TRBD1 aligns across 9 bases. The V gene's germline CDR1 is SNHLY and CDR2 FYNNEI. The CDR3 length is 15 residues. The J segment lost 6 bases and the V segment lost 6 bases, leaving 6 bases of the junction unmatched. In nucleotides, the CDR3 is TGTGCCAGCAGCTTACAGGGGGCAGGTAATTCACCCCTCCACTTT. This codes for CASSLQGAGNSPLHF. Full variable domain (remainder filled in from reference TRBV2 and TRBJ1-6): EPEVTQTPSHQVTQMGQEVILRCVPISNHLYFYWYRQILGQKVEFLVSFYNNEISEKSEIFDDQFSVERPDGSNFTLKIRSTKLEDSAMYFCASSLQGAGNSPLHFGNGTRLTVT.

The CDR3 protein is CASSFLSNTGELFF. DNA for the CDR3: TGCGCCAGCAGCTTTTTATCGAACACCGGGGAGCTGTTTTTT. The chain has TRBV5-1 and TRBJ2-2; D is unclear. The CDR3 extends over 14 amino acids. CDR1 and CDR2 from the germline V gene are SGHRS and YFSETQ. V lost 2 bases to trimming and J lost 0 bases, with 5 bases between them.

The gene calls are TRBV4-3 and TRBJ2-7; D could derive from TRBD1 or TRBD2 (5 bases each). The V gene's germline CDR1 is LGHNA and CDR2 YSLEER. The CDR3 contains 15 residues. Trimming left V 3 bases short and J 2 bases short, with 14 bases between. CDR3 residues: CASSHDRDEAYEQYF. DNA for the CDR3: TGCGCCAGCAGCCATGACCGGGACGAAGCCTACGAGCAGTACTTC.

The CDR3 nucleotides are TGTGCCACCAGCTATAACGACAGGGAGAGAGACGAGCAGTACTTC. The encoded protein is CATSYNDRERDEQYF. V and J are TRBV15 and TRBJ2-7; 7 nucleotides agree with TRBD1. The V segment lost 5 bases and the J segment 5 bases; nucleotides outside the gene matches: 12. CDR1 is LNHNV, CDR2 YYDKDF, per germline (reference sequence). This CDR3 spans 15 amino acids. The variable domain in full, with the rest retrieved from reference TRBV15 and TRBJ2-7, is DAMVIQNPRYQVTQFGKPVTLSCSQTLNHNVMYWYQQKSSQAPKLLFHYYDKDFNNEADTPDNFQSRRPNTSFCFLDIRSPGLGDTAMYLCATSYNDRERDEQYFGPGTRLTVT.

This clone was seen just once. Mismatch with germline at one junction end may stem from a read error. The CDR3 sequence is CASGPRPGFSSGANVPTF. The CDR3 bases are TGTGCTAGTGGCCCCCGGCCGGGTTTCTCCTCTGGGGCCAACGTCCCGACTTTC. The chain has TRBV12-5 and TRBJ2-6, with D tentatively TRBD1 (5 bases). This CDR3 contains 18 residues. Germline values: CDR1 LGHNT, CDR2 FRNRAP.

The chain is built from TRBV5-1 and TRBJ1-5; no clear D. This CDR3 comprises 15 residues. In germline, CDR1 is SGHRS, CDR2 YFSETQ. V lost 1 base to trimming and J lost 4 bases, with 12 bases between them. As DNA, the CDR3 is TGCGCCAGCAGCTTGTCGGGAAGGTGGAATCAGCCCCAGCATTTT. Its translation is CASSLSGRWNQPQHF.

This sequence joins TRBV28 and TRBJ1-1; 11 bases line up with TRBD1. The CDR3 loop spans 19 amino acids. Unmatched junction bases numbered 19, after V lost 3 bases and J lost 7 bases. Germline CDR1 reads MDHEN; CDR2 reads SYDVKM. The CDR3 sequence: CASSFPGQGGRTLHYEAFF. In nucleotides, the CDR3 is TGTGCCAGCAGTTTCCCGGGACAGGGGGGCAGGACCCTTCACTATGAAGCTTTCTTT.

The V gene is TRBV15, the J gene TRBJ2-7, with a tentative D call TRBD2 (5 bases). The V end lost 5 bases, the J end lost 6 bases, and 11 bases lay between the germline ends. Germline lookup yields CDR1 LNHNV and CDR2 YYDKDF (reference sequence). The CDR3 spans 12 residues. The DNA for the CDR3 is TGTGCCACCAGCGATCTACGGGGCGAGCAGTACTTC. Its translation is CATSDLRGEQYF.

This chain links TRBV12-3 or TRBV12-4 with TRBJ1-1, with D perhaps matching TRBD1 (5 bases). This CDR3 has 13 residues. V gave up 5 bases and J gave up 5 bases, with 12 bases separating them. The CDR3 region is CASSQGEWTEAFF. Written as DNA, the CDR3 is TGTGCCAGCAGTCAAGGGGAATGGACTGAAGCTTTCTTT.

J is TRBJ1-4 and V is TRBV29-1; a possible D gene is TRBD1 (5 bases). Deletions cut 1 base from V and 11 bases from J, with 8 bases between. Germline values: CDR1 SQVTM, CDR2 ANQGSEA. The CDR3 contains 11 residues. In DNA, the CDR3 is TGCAGCGTTGAAGGGTGGGGGAAACTGTTTTTT. Protein product: CSVEGWGKLFF.

The chain uses TRBV5-1 and TRBJ2-7; tentatively, D is TRBD1 (7 bases). Germline CDR1 is SGHRS and CDR2 is YFSETQ. This CDR3 comprises 17 residues. V gave up 0 bases and J gave up 0 bases, with 16 bases separating them. CDR3 nucleotides: TGCGCCAGCAGCTTGGGGGCAGGGGGGCGGCCCTCCTACGAGCAGTACTTC. The encoded protein is CASSLGAGGRPSYEQYF.

This clone was recorded once. This rearrangement joins TRBV30 to TRBJ2-7; perhaps TRBD1 as D (7 bases). CDR1 is GTSNPN, CDR2 SVGIG, per germline (reference sequence). CDR3 length equals 12 residues. Trimming stripped 6 bases from V and 0 bases from J, with 9 bases between. The CDR3 DNA is TGTGCCTGTCAGGGGGGCTCCTACGAGCAGTACTTC. Residues: CACQGGSYEQYF. Full variable domain (remainder filled in from reference TRBV30 and TRBJ2-7): SQTIHQWPATLVQPVGSPLSLECTVEGTSNPNLYWYRQAAGRGLQLLFYSVGIGQISSEVPQNLSASRPQDRQFILSSKKLLLSDSGFYLCACQGGSYEQYFGPGTRLTVT.

CDR3 sequence: CAWSPGQGATYEQYF. The CDR3 nucleotides are TGTGCCTGGAGCCCGGGACAGGGGGCGACCTACGAGCAGTACTTC. J is TRBJ2-7 and V is TRBV30, with 12 bases identical to TRBD1. Germline V gene lookup returns CDR1 GTSNPN and CDR2 SVGIG (reference sequence). The CDR3 extends over 15 amino acids. V dropped 3 bases and J dropped 2; count of bases not matched to a gene: 5.

This clone is labeled as medium-sized. The chain carries TRBV7-9 and TRBJ1-1; tentatively, D is TRBD1 (6 bases). In germline, CDR1 is SEHNR, CDR2 FQNEAQ (reference sequence). CDR3 length equals 14 residues. V was shortened by 1 base and J by 6 bases, with 12 bases between the two germline ends. Here the CDR3 reads CASSLDREMAEAFF. CDR3 nucleotides: TGTGCCAGCAGCTTAGACAGGGAAATGGCTGAAGCTTTCTTT.

The rearrangement links TRBV4-1 to TRBJ1-2; D is undetermined. CDR1 and CDR2 (germline): MGHRA, YSYEKL. With 1 base removed from V and 5 bases from J, the gap between germline ends came to 17 bases. The CDR3 has 16 amino acids. In nucleotides, the CDR3 is TGCGCCAGCAGCCAAGTGGGCCGTCAACCAGGATATGGCTACACCTTC. It codes for CASSQVGRQPGYGYTF.